There are a few counts of the clone carrying this T cell receptor (beta chain). The data originate from a study of human T cells and chemical hapten exposure. Time point given: healthy volunteer bleed at 2 weeks. RNA extraction used unfractionated whole blood as the source of total RNA. One entry per CDR3 protein, called by TCRdb with MiXCR from the RACE reads. The data contain just over 90,000 distinct CDR3 sequences, around 8.8% of them singletons. From germline, CDR1 is SNHLY and CDR2 FYNNEI. CDR3 length: 14 residues. Germline trimming cut 6 bases from V and 4 bases from J; bases unmatched to any gene: 9.

V and J are TRBV2 and TRBJ2-7; 7 bases align to TRBD1. The source of this sequence is a female donor in good health. Some clones in this sample may be carry-over from other donors' samples. The sequenced sample consisted of whole blood. CDR3 DNA sequence: TGTGCCAGCAGGGAAACAGGGGCCAGATACGAGCAGTACTTC. Translated: CASRETGARYEQYF.